This T cell receptor (beta chain) was profiled in a study of T cell responses to AZD1222 COVID-19 vaccine. For the study at large: Timing groups of about 4 and about 12 weeks for second doses were pooled.

General study results and limits: Donors skewed white British and female; clonal diversity was possibly underestimated.

A note on this clone: What it binds is not known.

The table came from immunoSEQ multiplex PCR; TCRdb's copy has only in-frame clones and leaves some out. The profile covers about 80,000 clones, with around 90% appearing a single time and 24% taken by the ten largest. The receptor's source is an adult in good health. The sample was peripheral blood, taken on day 0 of AZD1222 vaccination.

The CDR3 nucleotides read TGTGCCAGCAGCTTTAGGGGGGACAGCTATGGCTACACCTTC. Translation: CASSFRGDSYGYTF. V is TRBV9 and J is TRBJ1-2; TRBD1 agrees at 7 bases. V lost 4 bases, J lost 4 bases, and 7 bases stayed unmatched. This CDR3 has 14 residues. Germline CDR1 reads SGDLS; CDR2 reads YYNGEE.